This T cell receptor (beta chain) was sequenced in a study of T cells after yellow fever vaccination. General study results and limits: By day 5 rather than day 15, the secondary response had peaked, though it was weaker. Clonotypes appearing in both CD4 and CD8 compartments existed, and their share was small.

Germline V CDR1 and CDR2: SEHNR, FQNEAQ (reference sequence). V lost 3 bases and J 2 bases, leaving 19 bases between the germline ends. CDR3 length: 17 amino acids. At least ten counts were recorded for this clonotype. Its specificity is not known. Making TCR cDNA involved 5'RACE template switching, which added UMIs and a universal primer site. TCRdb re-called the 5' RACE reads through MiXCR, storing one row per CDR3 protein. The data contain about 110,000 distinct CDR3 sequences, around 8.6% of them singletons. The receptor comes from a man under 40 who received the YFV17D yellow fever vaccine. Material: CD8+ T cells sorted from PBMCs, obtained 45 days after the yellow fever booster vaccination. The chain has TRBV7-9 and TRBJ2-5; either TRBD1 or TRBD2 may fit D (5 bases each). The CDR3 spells CASSLWGSSGSQETQYF. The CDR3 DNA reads TGTGCCAGCAGCTTGTGGGGGTCCTCGGGGTCACAAGAGACCCAGTACTTC.